Each of the 12 T cell receptor beta chains below was sequenced from the same sample in a study of a mutant IDH1 vaccine in newly diagnosed glioma. Using immunoSEQ multiplex PCR, the repertoire was profiled, and TCRdb retains in-frame clones only, with some absent. The data show under 50,000 clones, around 90% seen once. Time point given: week 23, last vaccination. Every single dose of the vaccine, 300 ug of mutant IDH1 20-mer peptide, came with topical imiquimod. These TCRs' antigens remain unknown. The material sequenced was PBMCs, taken from a glioma patient whose treatment included an IDH1 peptide vaccine. All receptors come from a man aged 45-60 years with glioma.

The V and J genes are TRBV7-9 and TRBJ1-1, with D possibly being TRBD1 (5 bases). CDR1 is SEHNR and CDR2 is FQNEAQ in the germline V gene (reference sequence). The CDR3 runs to 12 residues. The V and J ends lost 3 bases and 5 bases respectively, with 7 bases between them. For the CDR3, the DNA is TGTGCCAGCAGCTTCGAGGGGACTGAAGCTTTCTTT. This codes for CASSFEGTEAFF. The whole variable domain, filled in from reference TRBV7-9 and TRBJ1-1, reads DTGVSQNPRHKITKRGQNVTFRCDPISEHNRLYWYRQTLGQGPEFLTYFQNEAQLEKSRLLSDRFSAERPKGSFSTLEIQRTEQGDSAMYLCASSFEGTEAFFGQGTRLTVV.

The chain links TRBV4-1 to TRBJ2-7; D may be TRBD1 or TRBD2 (5 bases each). Germline assignment: CDR1 MGHRA and CDR2 YSYEKL. The V gene lost 4 bases and the J gene lost 1 base, with 17 bases spanning the gap. CDR3 length: 16 residues. CDR3 DNA: TGCGCCAGCAGCCGAGAGATCGGAGAGGGGTCCTACGAGCAGTACTTC. Its protein product is CASSREIGEGSYEQYF.

The genes are TRBV25-1 and TRBJ2-3, with unresolved D. Germline V gives CDR1 MGHDK, CDR2 SYGVNS. The CDR3 sequence is 16 residues long. The V and J ends lost 6 bases and 0 bases respectively, with 16 bases between them. This CDR3 reads CASRRRPNYSTDTQYF. In nucleotides, the CDR3 is TGTGCCAGCAGGCGAAGGCCTAACTATAGCACAGATACGCAGTATTTT.

This chain uses TRBV4-1 with TRBJ2-5, with 9 bases identical to TRBD1. The CDR3 contains 14 residues. Trimming removed 4 bases from V and 5 bases from J; junction bases left unmatched: 5. The V gene's germline CDR1 is MGHRA and CDR2 YSYEKL. CDR3 region: CASSREDRGETQYF. For the CDR3, the DNA is TGCGCCAGCAGCCGAGAAGACAGGGGGGAGACCCAGTACTTC.

The chain joins TRBV6-6 to TRBJ1-6, with D hard to call. Between the trimmed V and J ends, which lost 6 bases and 11 bases, there was a span of 14 bases. CDR1 is MNHNY and CDR2 is SVGAGI in the germline V gene (reference sequence). The CDR3 totals 13 residues. The CDR3: CASRPGPATPLHF. In nucleotides, the CDR3 is TGTGCCAGCAGACCCGGGCCAGCTACACCCCTCCACTTT.

The V call is TRBV5-4, the J call TRBJ2-7; 7 bases fit TRBD2. CDR3 size: 14 residues. The V segment lost 4 bases and the J segment 3 bases; nucleotides outside the gene matches: 7. Looked up from germline, CDR1 is SGHNT and CDR2 is YYREEE (reference sequence). This chain's CDR3 is CASSPGSGGYEQYF. The CDR3 bases are TGTGCCAGCAGCCCCGGGTCGGGGGGCTACGAGCAGTACTTC. The full variable domain, with the rest looked up from reference TRBV5-4 and TRBJ2-7, is ETGVTQSPTHLIKTRGQQVTLRCSSQSGHNTVSWYQQALGQGPQFIFQYYREEENGRGNFPPRFSGLQFPNYSSELNVNALELDDSALYLCASSPGSGGYEQYFGPGTRLTVT.

CDR3 amino acids: CASSYDRGNEQYF. CDR3 bases: TGTGCCAGCAGTTACGATCGGGGGAACGAGCAGTACTTC. The gene calls are TRBV6-5 and TRBJ2-7, with D tentatively TRBD2 (6 bases). The CDR3 is 13 residues long. The V gene lost 2 bases and the J gene lost 5 bases, with 10 bases spanning the gap. Germline CDR1 is MNHEY and CDR2 is SVGAGI.

J is TRBJ1-4 and V is TRBV5-1; D perhaps matches TRBD1 (6 bases). The V and J ends lost 4 bases and 4 bases respectively, with 14 bases between them. Germline V CDR1 and CDR2: SGHRS, YFSETQ. This CDR3 spans 15 amino acids. The CDR3 protein is CASSRTRGYNEKLFF. The DNA for the CDR3 is TGCGCCAGCAGCCGAACTAGGGGGTATAATGAAAAACTGTTTTTT.

The chain couples TRBV2 to TRBJ2-3; TRBD1 matches 9 bases. Germline-derived CDR1 and CDR2 are SNHLY and FYNNEI. The CDR3 is 14 amino acids. The J segment lost 1 base and the V segment lost 8 bases, leaving 4 bases of the junction unmatched. This CDR3 reads CASARTGGTDTQYF. DNA for the CDR3: TGTGCCAGCGCCCGGACAGGGGGCACAGATACGCAGTATTTT.

The chain employs TRBV9 and TRBJ2-3, with 9 positions matching TRBD2. The V gene end was trimmed by 4 bases and the J gene end by 1 base; junction bases not matched to a gene: 7. This CDR3 region has 16 residues. Germline V gives CDR1 SGDLS, CDR2 YYNGEE. For the CDR3, the DNA is TGTGCCAGCAGCCCAAGACTAGCGGAACGCACAGATACGCAGTATTTT. It encodes CASSPRLAERTDTQYF. Combining the CDR3 with reference TRBV9 and TRBJ2-3 gives the whole variable domain DSGVTQTPKHLITATGQRVTLRCSPRSGDLSVYWYQQSLDQGLQFLIQYYNGEERAKGNILERFSAQQFPDLHSELNLSSLELGDSALYFCASSPRLAERTDTQYFGPGTRLTVL.

The chain has TRBV19 and TRBJ1-1; D is undetermined. With 5 bases removed from V and 4 bases from J, the gap between germline ends came to 17 bases. CDR3 length: 15 residues. CDR1 and CDR2 from the germline V gene are LNHDA and SQIVND (reference sequence). The CDR3 DNA sequence: TGTGCCAGTAGTCCCTCGACGGGGTTTCGCACTGAAGCTTTCTTT. Protein sequence: CASSPSTGFRTEAFF.

This chain joins TRBV5-8 and TRBJ2-7, with D unresolved. Germline lookup yields CDR1 SGHTS and CDR2 YDEGEE. V dropped 4 bases and J dropped 7 bases, with 15 bases sitting between them. The length of the CDR3 is 13 residues. The CDR3 region is CASSPDTLGEQYF. CDR3 nucleotide sequence: TGTGCCAGCAGCCCCGACACGTTGGGGGAGCAGTACTTC.